The rows below give T cell receptor beta chains drawn from one sample of a study of blood T cell repertoires in COVID-19. Assay: immunoSEQ multiplex PCR; the TCRdb copy retains only in-frame clones and omits some. The data contain 250,000 or so clones, more than 70% of them seen just once; the ten biggest clones take up roughly 2.5%. Sequencing was performed on PBMCs or T cells enriched from blood (not recorded which). These receptors all come from a woman aged 35 to 49 with acute COVID-19. CDR3s include the opening cysteine and the closing phenylalanine or tryptophan. A D gene is named only where the DNA matches it firmly. The size field is filled for only some rows; it gives once, few, many or a size class.

d_gene: -
j_gene: TRBJ2-1
v_gene: TRBV2
abundance: -
CDR3nt: TGTGCCAGCACCGAGTCACTTTACAATGAGCAGTTCTTC
CDR3aa: CASTESLYNEQFF

d_gene: -
j_gene: TRBJ1-4
v_gene: TRBV2
abundance: once
CDR3nt: TGTGCCAGCAAGGGAGGGTCGGGCGAAAAACTGTTTTTT
CDR3aa: CASKGGSGEKLFF

d_gene: -
j_gene: TRBJ2-1
v_gene: TRBV6-2/TRBV6-3
abundance: -
CDR3nt: TGTGCCAGCAGCGAGATAGGGGCCGATGAGCAGTTCTTC
CDR3aa: CASSEIGADEQFF

d_gene: -
j_gene: TRBJ1-2
v_gene: TRBV7-2
abundance: once
CDR3nt: TGTGCCAGCAGCTTAGTTCGGGGGGCGTCGAGAGGCTACACCTTC
CDR3aa: CASSLVRGASRGYTF

d_gene: -
j_gene: TRBJ2-5
v_gene: TRBV5-1
abundance: -
CDR3nt: TGCGCCAGCAGCTTGGTGGGCAGGGCTCAAGAGACCCAGTACTTC
CDR3aa: CASSLVGRAQETQYF

d_gene: TRBD1
j_gene: TRBJ1-1
v_gene: TRBV6-1
abundance: -
CDR3nt: TGTGCCAGCAGTTCGCGACAGGGGTTGAACACTGAAGCTTTCTTT
CDR3aa: CASSSRQGLNTEAFF

d_gene: TRBD2
j_gene: TRBJ2-7
v_gene: TRBV4-3
abundance: -
CDR3nt: TGCGCCAGCAGCCAAGGAAGAGCGGGGGGACCCTACGAGCAGTACTTC
CDR3aa: CASSQGRAGGPYEQYF

d_gene: TRBD2
j_gene: TRBJ2-3
v_gene: TRBV10-3
abundance: -
CDR3nt: TGTGCCATCAGTCCGGGACTAGCGGGAGGGTGGACAGATACGCAGTATTTT
CDR3aa: CAISPGLAGGWTDTQYF

d_gene: -
j_gene: TRBJ2-4
v_gene: TRBV19
abundance: -
CDR3nt: TGTGCCAGTAGCACAACCCCGACGGGATATGGCAAAAACATTCAGTACTTC
CDR3aa: CASSTTPTGYGKNIQYF

d_gene: -
j_gene: TRBJ2-2
v_gene: TRBV6-5
abundance: -
CDR3nt: TGTGCCAGCCTCCAAATTGACAGGCCAACCGGGGAGCTGTTTTTT
CDR3aa: CASLQIDRPTGELFF

d_gene: -
j_gene: TRBJ1-2
v_gene: TRBV5-1
abundance: -
CDR3nt: TGCGCCAGCAGCTGGCGGGGGGATGGCTACACCTTC
CDR3aa: CASSWRGDGYTF

d_gene: -
j_gene: TRBJ1-2
v_gene: TRBV27
abundance: -
CDR3nt: TGTGCCAGCAGTAGCAGGGAACAGGACTATGGCTACACCTTC
CDR3aa: CASSSREQDYGYTF

d_gene: -
j_gene: TRBJ1-4
v_gene: TRBV2
abundance: -
CDR3nt: TGTGCCAGCAGTGCGGTCGCGGATGAAAAACTGTTTTTT
CDR3aa: CASSAVADEKLFF

d_gene: TRBD1
j_gene: TRBJ1-5
v_gene: TRBV5-5
abundance: -
CDR3nt: TGTGCCAGCAGCTTGCGCCGACAGGGTCAGCCCCAGCATTTT
CDR3aa: CASSLRRQGQPQHF

d_gene: TRBD1
j_gene: TRBJ1-2
v_gene: TRBV6-1
abundance: -
CDR3nt: TGTGCCAGCAGTGATGACAGGGTAGGCTACACCTTC
CDR3aa: CASSDDRVGYTF

d_gene: TRBD1
j_gene: TRBJ1-2
v_gene: TRBV3-1/TRBV3-2
abundance: -
CDR3nt: TGTGCCAGCAGCTCCGGGACAGGGGCCTATGGCTACACCTTC
CDR3aa: CASSSGTGAYGYTF

d_gene: -
j_gene: TRBJ1-1
v_gene: TRBV7-9
abundance: once
CDR3nt: TGTGCCAGCAGCGTAAGACAGGCTACGAACACTGAAGCTTTCTTT
CDR3aa: CASSVRQATNTEAFF

d_gene: -
j_gene: TRBJ2-3
v_gene: TRBV5-8
abundance: -
CDR3nt: TGTGCCAGCAGCTTGGGGCAGGAGGGCACAGATACGCAGTATTTT
CDR3aa: CASSLGQEGTDTQYF

d_gene: -
j_gene: TRBJ1-6
v_gene: TRBV5-5
abundance: -
CDR3nt: TGTGCCAGCAGCTTGACAGGAGAGTCACCCCTCCACTTT
CDR3aa: CASSLTGESPLHF

d_gene: TRBD1
j_gene: TRBJ2-5
v_gene: TRBV9
abundance: -
CDR3nt: TGTGCCAGCAGTCCCTCGGGGACAGGGGGCTTAGAGACCCAGTACTTC
CDR3aa: CASSPSGTGGLETQYF

d_gene: TRBD1
j_gene: TRBJ1-5
v_gene: TRBV19
abundance: -
CDR3nt: TGTGCCAGTAGTATGCGGACAGGGGGCATTCATCAGCCCCAGCATTTT
CDR3aa: CASSMRTGGIHQPQHF

d_gene: TRBD1
j_gene: TRBJ1-2
v_gene: TRBV5-1
abundance: once
CDR3nt: TGCGCCAGCAGCTGGGGACAGGAGGGACCTGCTAACTATGGCTACACCTTC
CDR3aa: CASSWGQEGPANYGYTF

d_gene: TRBD2
j_gene: TRBJ2-1
v_gene: TRBV2
abundance: -
CDR3nt: TGTGCCAGCAGTGACAGGACTAGCGGGAGCTCAGCCTACAATGAGCAGTTCTTC
CDR3aa: CASSDRTSGSSAYNEQFF